This TCR beta chain was captured in a study of cytomegalovirus exposure and HLA in healthy donors. Study-wide results and limits: According to reports, the classifier identified cytomegalovirus status with high specificity and sensitivity. Rarity marked most TCR sequences, yet some public TCRs occurred in many donors.

A roughly 130-subject validation cohort, separate from the approximately 720-subject first cohort, supplied the donors. The assay was immunoSEQ multiplex PCR, and TCRdb's table has in-frame clones only and misses some. The sample records 100,000 to 150,000 clones, roughly 90% being singletons. On this clone: What it recognizes is unknown.

The sequenced material came from PBMCs. The TCR originated in a woman between 18 and 30 years old in good health and CMV-seronegative.

The chain's CDR3 is CASSPRDRVQAEQFF. DNA for the CDR3: TGTGCCAGCAGCCCTAGGGACAGGGTGCAGGCTGAGCAGTTCTTC. The V gene is TRBV6-5, the J gene TRBJ2-1; 9 bases agree with TRBD1. The CDR3 extends over 15 amino acids. Germline V CDR1 and CDR2: MNHEY, SVGAGI. The V and J ends lost 6 bases and 9 bases, in that order; junction bases with no gene match: 12.